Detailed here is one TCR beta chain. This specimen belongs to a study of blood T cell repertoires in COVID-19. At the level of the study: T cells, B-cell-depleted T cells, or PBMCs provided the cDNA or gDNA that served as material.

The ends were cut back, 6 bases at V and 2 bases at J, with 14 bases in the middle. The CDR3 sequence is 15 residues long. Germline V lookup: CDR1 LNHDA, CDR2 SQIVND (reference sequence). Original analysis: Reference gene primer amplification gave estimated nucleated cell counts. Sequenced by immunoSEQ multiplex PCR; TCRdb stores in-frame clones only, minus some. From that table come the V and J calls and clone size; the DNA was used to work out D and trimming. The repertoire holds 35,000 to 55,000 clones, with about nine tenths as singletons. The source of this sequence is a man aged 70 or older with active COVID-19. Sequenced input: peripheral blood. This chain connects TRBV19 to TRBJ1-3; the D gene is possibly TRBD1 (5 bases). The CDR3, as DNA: TGTGCCAGTAGCCTCGGGCCGGGGGCTGGAAACACCATATATTTT. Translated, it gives CASSLGPGAGNTIYF.